The 26 T cell receptor beta chains reported below all come from one sample, sequenced in a study of blood T cell repertoires in COVID-19 (dated by TCRdb to 2018 to 2020). Receptors were amplified or captured by the immunoSEQ multiplex PCR assay. TCRdb carries this immuneACCESS record with in-frame sequences only. Its versions omit some clonotypes, under half of them owing to an unresolved V gene in the studies checked, with the rest unexplained. The sample yields approximately 100,000 clones; about 78% were counted once. More than 4% of the sample comes from the top ten. Sequencing input: peripheral blood. Receptor source: a human donor in a cohort sampled during active or convalescent COVID-19.

This clone appeared a few times. V gene TRBV2 combines with J gene TRBJ2-1, with D perhaps matching TRBD1 (5 bases). CDR3 length: 13 residues. Germline V gene lookup returns CDR1 SNHLY and CDR2 FYNNEI. The V end lost 6 bases, the J end lost 3 bases, and 9 bases lay between the germline ends. CDR3 nucleotide sequence: TGTGCCAGCAGGGCCGACAGCTACAATGAGCAGTTCTTC. Translation: CASRADSYNEQFF.

J is TRBJ1-2 and V is TRBV6-6, with 9 bases fitting TRBD1. Per germline, CDR1 MNHNY and CDR2 SVGAGI (reference sequence). J lost 7 bases, V lost 7 bases, and 10 bases had no gene match. The CDR3 sequence is 14 residues long. The CDR3 loop reads CASNAAQGAFGYTF. In DNA, the CDR3 is TGTGCCAGCAATGCGGCACAGGGGGCTTTTGGCTACACCTTC.

The chain links TRBV4-3 to TRBJ2-3; D uncertain. V was clipped by 0 bases and J by 6 bases, with 13 bases between them. The V gene's germline CDR1 is LGHNA and CDR2 YSLEER. This CDR3 has 15 amino acids. Here the CDR3 DNA reads TGCGCCAGCAGCCAAGATTGGGCAGGTTCGGATACGCAGTATTTT. This codes for CASSQDWAGSDTQYF.

The chain recombines TRBV19 with TRBJ1-1, with no clear D. Germline assignment: CDR1 LNHDA and CDR2 SQIVND (reference sequence). Trimming left V 8 bases short and J 5 bases short, with 21 bases between. This CDR3 has 15 amino acids. The CDR3 coding sequence is TGTGCCAGTTTTTCAAGATCGACTGGTGGAACTGAAGCTTTCTTT. Translating gives CASFSRSTGGTEAFF.

The J gene is TRBJ1-2, the V gene TRBV27, with a possible D match to TRBD1 (5 bases). Trimming left V 9 bases short and J 5 bases short, with 19 bases between. CDR1 is MNHEY, CDR2 SMNVEV, per germline (reference sequence). The CDR3 loop spans 14 amino acids. CDR3: CASAKTTVTYGYTF. In DNA form, the CDR3 reads TGTGCCAGTGCGAAGACGACAGTGACTTATGGCTACACCTTC.

The rearrangement joins TRBV7-2 to TRBJ1-3; TRBD1 matches 10 bases. With 2 bases clipped from V and 2 bases from J, the junction kept 6 bases outside the gene matches. Germline V gene sequence: CDR1 SGHTA, CDR2 FQGNSA. This CDR3 comprises 17 residues. The CDR3 bases are TGTGCCAGCAGCTTATCGACAGGGGGCTGGGCTGGAAACACCATATATTTT. It encodes CASSLSTGGWAGNTIYF.

This clone was seen more than once but under ten times. The chain uses TRBV10-3 and TRBJ2-6, with D possibly TRBD2 on 5 matching bases. The CDR3 totals 15 residues. The germline gives CDR1 ENHRY, CDR2 SYGVKD. With 6 bases removed from V and 2 bases from J, the gap between germline ends came to 11 bases. CDR3 sequence reads: CAIRPPGTGANVLTF. CDR3 bases: TGTGCCATCAGGCCCCCGGGAACTGGGGCCAACGTCCTGACTTTC.

The rearrangement links TRBV23-1 to TRBJ2-7, with 7 bases fitting TRBD1. TRBV23-1 belongs to the ORF category, with a function that is uncertain. The junction had 11 bases not matched to a gene; V was cut back by 4 bases and J by 5 bases. The CDR3 is made up of 15 amino acids. The CDR3 DNA follows: TGCGCCAGCAGTCGAACAGGGGCGCCCCTCGACGAGCAGTACTTC. Translating it yields CASSRTGAPLDEQYF.

This chain connects TRBV19 to TRBJ2-7; 10 nucleotides match TRBD2. The CDR3 loop spans 15 amino acids. V shed 2 bases, J shed 4 bases, and the junction held 5 bases outside the gene matches. Germline V gene sequence: CDR1 LNHDA, CDR2 SQIVND (reference sequence). The CDR3 sequence is CASSISSGSLYEQYF. CDR3 nucleotide sequence: TGTGCCAGTAGTATATCTAGCGGGAGCTTGTACGAGCAGTACTTC.

The chain links TRBV4-1 to TRBJ2-1, with 11 bases fitting TRBD2. Germline-derived CDR1 and CDR2 are MGHRA and YSYEKL. This CDR3 comprises 17 residues. Losses at the gene ends were 5 bases for V and 9 bases for J; bases not matched to a gene: 15. The CDR3 bases are TGCGCCAGCAGCAAGGGACTAGCGGTACAACTGAGGAGTGAGCAGTTCTTC. It encodes CASSKGLAVQLRSEQFF.

The V and J genes are TRBV25-1 and TRBJ2-7, with TRBD2 matching 12 bases. From germline, CDR1 is MGHDK and CDR2 SYGVNS. Trimming took 6 bases from V and 2 from J; bases not matched to a gene: 5. CDR3 length: 15 residues. CDR3 amino acids: CASSGTSGHPYEQYF. Written as DNA, the CDR3 is TGTGCCAGCAGCGGGACTAGCGGGCACCCCTACGAGCAGTACTTC.

The V call is TRBV19, the J call TRBJ2-5; TRBD1 matches at 11 bases. Germline-derived CDR1 and CDR2 are LNHDA and SQIVND (reference sequence). The ends lost 5 bases at V and 4 bases at J; junction bases unmatched: 3. The CDR3 is 14 residues long. The CDR3 DNA reads as TGTGCCAGTAGTGCCGGGACAGGGGGAGAGACCCAGTACTTC. This codes for CASSAGTGGETQYF.

This clone showed up just a few times. The chain has TRBV19 and TRBJ2-7; D is ambiguous. CDR3 size: 15 residues. In germline, CDR1 is LNHDA, CDR2 SQIVND (reference sequence). V was cut by 1 base and J by 1 base, with 11 bases left in between. CDR3 amino acids: CASSIALAVSYEQYF. The DNA of the CDR3 is TGTGCCAGTAGTATAGCATTGGCTGTTTCCTACGAGCAGTACTTC.

The gene calls are TRBV7-8 and TRBJ2-2; TRBD1 agrees at 10 bases. The V gene end was trimmed by 5 bases and the J gene end by 9 bases; junction bases not matched to a gene: 15. Germline CDR1 reads SGHVS; CDR2 reads FQNEAQ. This CDR3 contains 17 residues. CDR3 nucleotides: TGTGCCAGCAGCCCATACCGAGGACAGGGGGTTGGTTGGGAGCTGTTTTTT. Translated: CASSPYRGQGVGWELFF.

The rearrangement joins TRBV12-5 to TRBJ1-3; no reliable D call. CDR1 and CDR2 from the germline V gene are LGHNT and FRNRAP. This CDR3 has 11 residues. V gave up 6 bases and J gave up 4 bases, with 4 bases separating them. CDR3 nucleotides: TGTGCTAGTGGCTCGGGAAACACCATATATTTT. Translation gives CASGSGNTIYF.

This sequence joins TRBV15 and TRBJ2-3; D not resolved. The germline gives CDR1 LNHNV, CDR2 YYDKDF (reference sequence). Trimming stripped 3 bases from V and 2 bases from J, with 12 bases between. CDR3 length: 15 amino acids. CDR3: CATSSFRGVTDTQYF. Here the CDR3 DNA reads TGTGCCACCAGCAGTTTTAGAGGTGTCACAGATACGCAGTATTTT.

This clone was seen more than once but under ten times. The V call is TRBV5-1, the J call TRBJ1-6; D is possibly TRBD1 (5 bases). CDR1 is SGHRS, CDR2 YFSETQ, per germline. With 4 bases removed from V and 9 bases from J, the gap between germline ends came to 17 bases. The CDR3 length is 15 residues. CDR3 region: CASSPDGGDGSPLHF. In DNA form, the CDR3 reads TGCGCCAGCAGCCCGGACGGGGGGGACGGTTCACCCCTCCACTTT. Filled out from reference TRBV5-1 and TRBJ1-6, the complete variable domain reads KAGVTQTPRYLIKTRGQQVTLSCSPISGHRSVSWYQQTPGQGLQFLFEYFSETQRNKGNFPGRFSGRQFSNSRSEMNVSTLELGDSALYLCASSPDGGDGSPLHFGNGTRLTVT.

J is TRBJ1-4 and V is TRBV11-2, with D maybe TRBD1 (6 bases). The CDR3 spans 15 residues. CDR1 and CDR2 from the germline V gene are SGHAT and FQNNGV. Trimming stripped 4 bases from V and 8 bases from J, with 17 bases between. Here the CDR3 DNA reads TGTGCCAGCAGCTCCCTCGGGGGGCGCTGGGAAAAACTGTTTTTT. Protein: CASSSLGGRWEKLFF.

J is TRBJ2-1 and V is TRBV28; TRBD2 aligns across 10 bases. Germline V gene lookup returns CDR1 MDHEN and CDR2 SYDVKM. This CDR3 is built from 17 residues. V lost 5 bases, J lost 5 bases, and 12 bases stayed unmatched. The CDR3 bases are TGTGCCAGCAGTGGTAACTCGGGACTAGCGAGTAACAATGAGCAGTTCTTC. Its protein product is CASSGNSGLASNNEQFF.

The rearrangement joins TRBV6-2 or TRBV6-3 to TRBJ2-6, with TRBD1 matching over 7 bases. The germline gives CDR1 MNHEY, CDR2 SVGEGT. V shed 4 bases and J 0 bases; nucleotides not matched to a gene: 3. There are 16 residues in the CDR3. The CDR3 DNA reads as TGTGCCAGCAGTTTGGACAGGACCTCTGGGGCCAACGTCCTGACTTTC. This translates into CASSLDRTSGANVLTF.

The table lists this clone with a count of one. The chain combines TRBV29-1 with TRBJ1-4; 7 bases line up with TRBD1. The V segment lost 5 bases and the J segment 5 bases; nucleotides outside the gene matches: 5. From germline, CDR1 is SQVTM and CDR2 ANQGSEA. This CDR3 has 13 residues. The CDR3 loop is CSVSGTENEKLFF. In DNA, the CDR3 is TGCAGCGTTTCCGGGACAGAAAATGAAAAACTGTTTTTT. Using reference TRBV29-1 and TRBJ1-4 for the parts outside the CDR3, the full variable domain is SAVISQKPSRDICQRGTSLTIQCQVDSQVTMMFWYRQQPGQSLTLIATANQGSEATYESGFVIDKFPISRPNLTFSTLTVSNMSPEDSSIYLCSVSGTENEKLFFGSGTQLSVL.

The chain combines TRBV19 with TRBJ2-1; D not certain. From germline, CDR1 is LNHDA and CDR2 SQIVND (reference sequence). This CDR3 contains 15 residues. The V end was cut by 4 bases, the J end by 0 bases, with 10 bases between. The CDR3: CASSKAAVSYNEQFF. DNA of the CDR3: TGTGCCAGTAGTAAGGCGGCAGTCTCCTACAATGAGCAGTTCTTC.

This chain joins TRBV5-1 and TRBJ2-2; 7 bases match TRBD1. This CDR3 has 15 amino acids. V trimming: 2 bases; J trimming: 0 bases; junction bases outside the gene matches: 1. Germline CDR1 is SGHRS and CDR2 is YFSETQ. The CDR3 here is CASSFTGANTGELFF. CDR3 bases: TGCGCCAGCAGCTTTACAGGGGCGAACACCGGGGAGCTGTTTTTT.

The V and J genes are TRBV7-2 and TRBJ2-7; D is unclear. V gave up 6 bases and J gave up 3 bases, with 12 bases separating them. CDR1 and CDR2 (germline): SGHTA, FQGNSA. The CDR3 covers 13 residues. The CDR3 here is CASSPLGRYEQYF. The DNA for the CDR3 is TGTGCCAGCAGTCCTCTAGGTCGCTACGAGCAGTACTTC.

This clone appeared once. The chain is built from TRBV5-5 and TRBJ2-7; no clear D gene. This CDR3 comprises 15 residues. V dropped 0 bases and J dropped 4 bases, with 14 bases sitting between them. CDR1 SGHKS and CDR2 YYEKEE come from the germline V gene (reference sequence). Here the CDR3 reads CASSLARSLLYEQYF. CDR3 coding DNA: TGTGCCAGCAGCTTGGCCAGGTCACTCTTATACGAGCAGTACTTC.

The chain uses TRBV18 and TRBJ1-1, with TRBD1 as a possible D gene (5 bases). The CDR3 has 16 residues. With 2 bases removed from V and 11 bases from J, the gap between germline ends came to 24 bases. Germline CDR1 and CDR2: KGHSH and LQKENI. The DNA for the CDR3 is TGTGCCAGCTCACCAGAGCTGGGGGGTCCAATTGGTGGGGCTTTCTTT. Translation gives CASSPELGGPIGGAFF.